Sequencing of this T cell receptor beta chain was carried out in a study of blood T cell repertoires in COVID-19. Profiled with immunoSEQ multiplex PCR; TCRdb holds only in-frame clones, not every one. In the table there are 140,000 to 150,000 clones, over 80% of which are singletons. Germline V gene lookup returns CDR1 SGHTA and CDR2 FQGNSA. The ends were cut back, 3 bases at V and 9 bases at J, with 9 bases in the middle. This CDR3 is 11 amino acids long. The V call is TRBV7-2, the J call TRBJ2-7; tentative D call: TRBD1 (5 bases). This sequence was found in a middle-aged woman with active or convalescent COVID-19. Sequencing was done on a sample of peripheral blood. CDR3 bases: TGTGCCAGCAGCTTGGGGCAGGTGCAGTACTTC. Protein sequence: CASSLGQVQYF.